Listed here is a single T cell receptor (beta chain). Here immunoSEQ multiplex PCR was the method, and the copy in TCRdb shows in-frame clones only, minus some. The sample records some 150,000 clones, approximately 90% being singletons. The data are from a study of T cell responses to AZD1222 COVID-19 vaccine. Trimming took 6 bases from V and 8 from J; bases not matched to a gene: 2. The CDR3 extends over 13 amino acids. Per germline, CDR1 KGHSH and CDR2 LQKENI. The rearrangement uses TRBV18 and TRBJ2-1; 12 nucleotides align to TRBD2. The sequence was collected from an adult who received the AZD1222 COVID-19 vaccine. Source: peripheral blood, taken 28 days after the second AZD1222 dose. The chain's CDR3 is CASSRLAGDEQFF. Written as DNA, the CDR3 is TGTGCCAGCTCCAGACTAGCGGGAGATGAGCAGTTCTTC.